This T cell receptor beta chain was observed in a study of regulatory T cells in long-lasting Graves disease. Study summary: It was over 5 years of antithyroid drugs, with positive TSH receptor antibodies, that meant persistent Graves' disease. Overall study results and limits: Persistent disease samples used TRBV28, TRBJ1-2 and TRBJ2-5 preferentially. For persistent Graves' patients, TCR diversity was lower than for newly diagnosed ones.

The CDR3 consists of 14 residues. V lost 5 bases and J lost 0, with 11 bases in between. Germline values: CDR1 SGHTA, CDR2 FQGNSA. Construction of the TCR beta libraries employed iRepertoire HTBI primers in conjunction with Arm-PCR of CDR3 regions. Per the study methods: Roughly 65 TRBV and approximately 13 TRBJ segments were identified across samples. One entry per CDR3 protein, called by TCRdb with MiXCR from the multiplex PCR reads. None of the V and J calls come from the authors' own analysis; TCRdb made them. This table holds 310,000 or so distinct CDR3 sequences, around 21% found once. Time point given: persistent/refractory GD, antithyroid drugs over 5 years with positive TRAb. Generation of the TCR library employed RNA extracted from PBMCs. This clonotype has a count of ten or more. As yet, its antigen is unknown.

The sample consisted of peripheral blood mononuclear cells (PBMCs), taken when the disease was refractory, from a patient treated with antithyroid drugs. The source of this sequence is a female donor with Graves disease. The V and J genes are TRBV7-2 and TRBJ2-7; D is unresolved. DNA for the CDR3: TGTGCCAGCAGCCCAACGGCGGTCTCCTACGAGCAGTACTTC. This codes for CASSPTAVSYEQYF.